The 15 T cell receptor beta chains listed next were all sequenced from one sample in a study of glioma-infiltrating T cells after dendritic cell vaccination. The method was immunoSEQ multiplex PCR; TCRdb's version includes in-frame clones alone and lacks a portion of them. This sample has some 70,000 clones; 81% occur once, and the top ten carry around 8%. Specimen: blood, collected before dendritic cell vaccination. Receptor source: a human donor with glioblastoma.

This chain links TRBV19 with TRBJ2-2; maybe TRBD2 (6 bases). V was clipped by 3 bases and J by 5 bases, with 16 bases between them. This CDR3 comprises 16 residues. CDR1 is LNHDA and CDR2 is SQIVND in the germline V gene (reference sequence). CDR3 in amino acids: CASSMTWGSGTGELFF. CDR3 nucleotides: TGTGCCAGTAGTATGACGTGGGGAAGCGGGACCGGGGAGCTGTTTTTT.

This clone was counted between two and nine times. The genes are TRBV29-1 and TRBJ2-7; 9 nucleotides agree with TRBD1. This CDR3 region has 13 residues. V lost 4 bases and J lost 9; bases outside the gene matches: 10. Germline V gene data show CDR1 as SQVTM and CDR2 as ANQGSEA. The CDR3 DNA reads TGCAGCGTTGGGGACAGGGCGGGGAATGTGCAGTACTTC. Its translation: CSVGDRAGNVQYF.

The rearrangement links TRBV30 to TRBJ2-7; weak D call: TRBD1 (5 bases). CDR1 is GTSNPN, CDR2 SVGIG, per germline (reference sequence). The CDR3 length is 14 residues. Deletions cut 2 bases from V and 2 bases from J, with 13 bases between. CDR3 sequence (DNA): TGTGCCTGGAGTTACCCCAGGGTACCCTACGAGCAGTACTTC. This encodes CAWSYPRVPYEQYF.

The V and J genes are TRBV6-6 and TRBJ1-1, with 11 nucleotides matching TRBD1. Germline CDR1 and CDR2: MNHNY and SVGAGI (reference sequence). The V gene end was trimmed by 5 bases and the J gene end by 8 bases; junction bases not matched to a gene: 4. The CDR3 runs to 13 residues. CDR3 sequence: CASSPRTGGEAFF. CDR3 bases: TGTGCCAGCAGTCCGCGGACAGGGGGCGAAGCTTTCTTT.

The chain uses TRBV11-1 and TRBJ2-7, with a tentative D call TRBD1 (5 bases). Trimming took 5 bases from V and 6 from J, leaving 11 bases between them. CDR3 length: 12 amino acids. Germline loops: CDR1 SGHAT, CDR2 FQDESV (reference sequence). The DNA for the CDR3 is TGTGCCAGCAGCCATTCAGGGCTCGAGCAGTACTTC. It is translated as CASSHSGLEQYF.

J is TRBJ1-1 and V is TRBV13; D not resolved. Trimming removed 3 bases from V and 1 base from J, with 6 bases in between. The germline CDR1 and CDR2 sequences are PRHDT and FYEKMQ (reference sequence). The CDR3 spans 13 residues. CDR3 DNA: TGTGCCAGCAGCTTTGGCAGGAACACTGAAGCTTTCTTT. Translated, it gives CASSFGRNTEAFF. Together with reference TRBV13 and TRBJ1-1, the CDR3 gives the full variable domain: AAGVIQSPRHLIKEKRETATLKCYPIPRHDTVYWYQQGPGQDPQFLISFYEKMQSDKGSIPDRFSAQQFSDYHSELNMSSLELGDSALYFCASSFGRNTEAFFGQGTRLTVV.

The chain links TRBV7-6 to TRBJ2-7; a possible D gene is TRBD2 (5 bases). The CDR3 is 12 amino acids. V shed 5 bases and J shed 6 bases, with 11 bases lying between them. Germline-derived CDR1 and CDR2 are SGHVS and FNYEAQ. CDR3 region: CASSLRRGEQYF. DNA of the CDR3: TGTGCCAGCAGCCTTCGACGGGGCGAGCAGTACTTC.

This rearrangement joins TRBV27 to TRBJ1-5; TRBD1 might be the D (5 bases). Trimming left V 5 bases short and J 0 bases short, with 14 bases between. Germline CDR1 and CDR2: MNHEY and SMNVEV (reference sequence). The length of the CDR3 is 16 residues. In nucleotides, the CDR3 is TGTGCCAGCAGTCCGTCAACAGGAGATAGCAATCAGCCCCAGCATTTT. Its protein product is CASSPSTGDSNQPQHF.

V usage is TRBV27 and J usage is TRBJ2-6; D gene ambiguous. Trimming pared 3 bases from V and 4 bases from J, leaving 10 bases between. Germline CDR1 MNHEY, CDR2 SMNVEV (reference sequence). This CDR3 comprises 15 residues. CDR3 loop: CASSLWQSGANVLTF. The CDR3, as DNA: TGTGCCAGCAGTTTGTGGCAGTCCGGGGCCAACGTCCTGACTTTC.

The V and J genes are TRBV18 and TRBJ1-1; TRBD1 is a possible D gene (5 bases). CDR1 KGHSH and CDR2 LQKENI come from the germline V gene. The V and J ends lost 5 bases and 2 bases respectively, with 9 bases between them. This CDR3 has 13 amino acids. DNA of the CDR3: TGTGCCAGCTCAGACAGAAGTAACACTGAAGCTTTCTTT. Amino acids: CASSDRSNTEAFF.

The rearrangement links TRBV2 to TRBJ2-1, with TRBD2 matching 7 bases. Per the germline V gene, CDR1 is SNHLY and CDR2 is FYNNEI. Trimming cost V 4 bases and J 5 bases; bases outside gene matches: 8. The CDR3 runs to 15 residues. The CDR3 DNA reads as TGTGCCAGCAGTGGATACAGCGGGGAAGACAATGAGCAGTTCTTC. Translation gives CASSGYSGEDNEQFF.

CDR3 sequence reads: CASSPVESHPRSNYGYTF. The CDR3 DNA reads as TGTGCCAGCAGTCCTGTAGAATCCCACCCAAGATCTAACTATGGCTACACCTTC. The chain carries TRBV7-9 and TRBJ1-2; D not certain. CDR1 and CDR2 from the germline V gene are SEHNR and FQNEAQ (reference sequence). The CDR3 sequence is 18 residues long. Between the trimmed V and J ends, which lost 6 bases and 0 bases, there was a span of 23 bases.

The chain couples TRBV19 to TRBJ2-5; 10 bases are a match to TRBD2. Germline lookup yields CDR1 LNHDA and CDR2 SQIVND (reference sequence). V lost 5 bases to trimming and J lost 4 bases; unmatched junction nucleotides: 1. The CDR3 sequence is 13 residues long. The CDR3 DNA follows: TGTGCCAGTAGTTTAGCGGGGGGAGAGACCCAGTACTTC. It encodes CASSLAGGETQYF.

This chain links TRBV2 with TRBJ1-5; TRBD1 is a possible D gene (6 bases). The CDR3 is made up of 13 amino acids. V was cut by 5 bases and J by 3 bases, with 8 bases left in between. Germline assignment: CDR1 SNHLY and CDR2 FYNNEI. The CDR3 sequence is CASSRGTNQPQHF. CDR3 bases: TGTGCCAGCAGTAGGGGGACCAATCAGCCCCAGCATTTT.

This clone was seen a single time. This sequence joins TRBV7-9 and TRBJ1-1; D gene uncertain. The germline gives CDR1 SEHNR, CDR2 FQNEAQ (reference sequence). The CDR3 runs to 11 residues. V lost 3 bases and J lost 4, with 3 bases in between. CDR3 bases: TGTGCCAGCAGCTTGGCCACTGAAGCTTTCTTT. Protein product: CASSLATEAFF.